These T cell receptor beta chains were read from a single sample in a study of OX40 agonist ivuxolimab in advanced cancers. Assay: immunoSEQ multiplex PCR; the TCRdb copy retains only in-frame clones and omits some. The sample lists about 58,000 clones, 70% to 80% occurring once. Source: CD4+ or CD8+ T cells sorted from blood, taken in a trial of the OX40 agonist ivuxolimab. These TCRs come from an adult with an advanced solid tumor such as melanoma, head and neck, liver or kidney cancer. CDR3s include the opening cysteine and the closing phenylalanine or tryptophan. D genes are given only for firm matches. A row's size may be missing; if present it is once, few, many or a size class.

cdr3_aa: CASSPGQGEPGELFF
cdr3_nt: TGTGCCAGCAGTCCGGGACAGGGGGAGCCCGGGGAGCTGTTTTTT
clone_size: -
j_call: TRBJ2-2
v_call: TRBV2
d_call: TRBD1

cdr3_aa: CGISSGGLEETQYF
cdr3_nt: TGTGGGATTTCTAGCGGGGGGCTGGAAGAGACCCAGTACTTC
clone_size: -
j_call: TRBJ2-5
v_call: TRBV6-1
d_call: TRBD2

cdr3_aa: CASYTWTSYGYTF
cdr3_nt: TGTGCCAGCTACACGTGGACCTCTTATGGCTACACCTTC
clone_size: -
j_call: TRBJ1-2
v_call: TRBV2
d_call: -

cdr3_aa: CATKGGSNQPQHF
cdr3_nt: TGTGCCACCAAAGGGGGAAGCAATCAGCCCCAGCATTTT
clone_size: -
j_call: TRBJ1-5
v_call: TRBV6-1
d_call: -

cdr3_aa: CATSRDRSAASSYNEQFF
cdr3_nt: TGTGCCACCAGCAGAGATCGCTCAGCGGCGAGCTCCTACAATGAGCAGTTCTTC
clone_size: few
j_call: TRBJ2-1
v_call: TRBV15
d_call: -

cdr3_aa: CASSPPAAGSEQYF
cdr3_nt: TGTGCCAGCTCACCACCGGCGGCGGGATCCGAGCAGTACTTC
clone_size: -
j_call: TRBJ2-7
v_call: TRBV18
d_call: -

cdr3_aa: CASSQVTGESYNEQFF
cdr3_nt: TGTGCCAGCAGCCAAGTTACTGGGGAGTCCTACAATGAGCAGTTCTTC
clone_size: -
j_call: TRBJ2-1
v_call: TRBV4-2
d_call: -

cdr3_aa: CASSIEGRGAQPQHF
cdr3_nt: TGTGCCAGTAGTATAGAGGGAAGGGGAGCTCAGCCCCAGCATTTT
clone_size: -
j_call: TRBJ1-5
v_call: TRBV19
d_call: -

cdr3_aa: CASNAGQGEAKNIQYF
cdr3_nt: TGTGCCAGCAATGCCGGACAGGGGGAAGCCAAAAACATTCAGTACTTC
clone_size: -
j_call: TRBJ2-4
v_call: TRBV28
d_call: TRBD1

cdr3_aa: CASSQGQGVYGYTF
cdr3_nt: TGCGCCAGCAGCCAAGGACAGGGAGTCTATGGCTACACCTTC
clone_size: -
j_call: TRBJ1-2
v_call: TRBV5-1
d_call: TRBD1